The present entry profiles one T cell receptor (beta chain) with its context. The CDR3 extends over 14 amino acids. Germline loops: CDR1 LGHNA, CDR2 YSLEER. V lost 4 bases and J 7 bases, leaving 13 bases between the germline ends. It was with unique molecular identifiers that the TCRbeta library was prepared. TCRdb processed the PCR reads anew with MiXCR; each CDR3 protein has one entry. The sample yields 350,000 to 400,000 distinct CDR3 sequences, 13% seen once. This sample was included in a study of T-cell reconstitution after alpha-beta-depleted transplantation in children. The sample here was PBMCs, taken from the stem cell graft. This chain uses TRBV4-3 with TRBJ2-2; D gene unclear. The receptor was isolated from a human donor who donated a stem cell graft to a child with Fanconi anemia. CDR3 nucleotides: TGCGCCAGCAGCCCCATCCCAGAAAGCGGGGAGCTGTTTTTT. Protein: CASSPIPESGELFF.